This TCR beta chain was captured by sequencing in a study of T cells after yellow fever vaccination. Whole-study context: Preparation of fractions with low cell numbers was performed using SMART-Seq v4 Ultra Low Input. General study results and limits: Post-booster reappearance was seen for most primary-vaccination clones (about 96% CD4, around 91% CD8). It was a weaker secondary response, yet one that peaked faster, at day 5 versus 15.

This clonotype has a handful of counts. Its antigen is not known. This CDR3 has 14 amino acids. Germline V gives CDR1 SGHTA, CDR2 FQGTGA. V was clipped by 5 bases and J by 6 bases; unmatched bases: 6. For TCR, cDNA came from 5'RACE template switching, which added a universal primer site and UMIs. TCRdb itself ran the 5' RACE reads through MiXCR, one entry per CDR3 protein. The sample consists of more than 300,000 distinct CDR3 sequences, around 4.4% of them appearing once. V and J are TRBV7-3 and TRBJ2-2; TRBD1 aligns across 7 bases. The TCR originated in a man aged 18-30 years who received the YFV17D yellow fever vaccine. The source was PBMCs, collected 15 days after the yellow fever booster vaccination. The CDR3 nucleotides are TGTGCCAGCAGCCAAACAGGGGCGCCCGGGGAGCTGTTTTTT. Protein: CASSQTGAPGELFF.